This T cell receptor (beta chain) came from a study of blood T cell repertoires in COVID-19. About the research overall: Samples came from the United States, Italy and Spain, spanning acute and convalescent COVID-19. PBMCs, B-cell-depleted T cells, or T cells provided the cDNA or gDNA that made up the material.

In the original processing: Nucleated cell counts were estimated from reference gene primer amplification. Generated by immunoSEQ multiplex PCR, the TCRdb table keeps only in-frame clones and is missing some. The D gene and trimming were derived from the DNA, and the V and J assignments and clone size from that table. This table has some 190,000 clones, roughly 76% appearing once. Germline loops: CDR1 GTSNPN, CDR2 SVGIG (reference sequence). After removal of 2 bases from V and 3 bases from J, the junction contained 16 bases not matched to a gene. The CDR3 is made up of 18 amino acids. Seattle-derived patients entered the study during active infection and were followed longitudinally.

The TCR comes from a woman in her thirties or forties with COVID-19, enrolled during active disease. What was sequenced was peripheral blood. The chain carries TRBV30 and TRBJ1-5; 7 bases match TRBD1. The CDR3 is CAWSRSDRGQRSNQPQHF. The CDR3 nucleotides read TGTGCCTGGAGTCGATCTGACCGGGGACAGAGATCCAATCAGCCCCAGCATTTT.